This T cell receptor beta chain is from a study of T cells in Graves' hyperthyroidism and ophthalmopathy (dated 2019 in TCRdb). The study in broad terms: Peripheral blood was sampled at the time of initial diagnosis, prior to any treatment. To identify TCR V-J signatures that set the groups apart, the researchers used a discovery cohort of 100 or so patients, made up of 43 with Graves' ophthalmopathy and some 56 with stable Graves' hyperthyroidism. Following sampling, methimazole starting at 30 mg daily was given to hyperthyroidism patients, and high-dose intravenous methylprednisolone was given to ophthalmopathy patients. Whether ophthalmopathy could be predicted prospectively was tested in an independent validation cohort made up of fewer than 20 hyperthyroidism patients plus 17 patients who later progressed to ophthalmopathy. TCR Vbeta CDR3 sequencing of some 140 peripheral blood samples (approximately 44 ophthalmopathy, roughly 72 hyperthyroidism and approximately 17 progressor patients) is reported in the paper. In about 6 Graves' hyperthyroidism patients, the study also compared T-cell repertoires from thyroid tissue with T-cell repertoires from blood. For training and testing, the 100 or so patients in the discovery cohort were randomly divided in a 7:3 ratio.

The TCR beta CDR3 regions were amplified from RNA transcripts. A first-round RT-PCR of the TCR CDR3 used the HTBI primer set with the Qiagen OneStep RT-PCR kit. Libraries were constructed in a second round of multiplex PCR, after which size selection and purification were performed. The libraries were sequenced on an Illumina HiSeq2000 using paired-end 100 bp reads. From the authors' description of their analysis: SOAPnuke was used to process the raw data, removing reads that contained adapters or uncalled bases, had a mean Phred below 15, or lacked an exact match to the constant primer or identifier. High-quality paired reads were merged using COPE v1.2.5, and each unique nucleotide sequence was defined as a clonotype. Clonotypes were aligned to IMGT TRBV, TRBD and TRBJ reference segments using MiTCR v1.1. The analysis included only V-J combinations with a frequency above 0.0001, which together covered around 99% of the repertoires. The TCS score was defined as F50 (clonal expansion) divided by E x V (chaos), with BLOSUM62-based TCRdist calculated between CDR3 peptides within each V-J. Welch's t-statistics and random forest reduced fewer than 550 V-J features to fewer than 15, which were used in a naive Bayes classifier (R e1071). TCRdb redid the processing of the public reads, applying fastp at Q25 and MiXCR, and retained in-frame beta chains. CDR3 protein sequences are deduplicated, and each keeps its most common genes and DNA. TCRdb assigned the V and J calls; the authors' analysis was not used. The sample table contains more than 250,000 distinct CDR3 sequences; only one count was recorded for roughly 15% of them. The ten largest clones take up 30% of the sample.

General conclusions and limits of the study: Sample size was not statistically predetermined, and blinding of investigators to group allocation was not performed. Most expanded thyroid clonotypes (frequency above 0.001) were also detected in blood, suggesting blood repertoires may reflect thyroid immune responses. In validation, progression to ophthalmopathy was predicted by the model with roughly 71% sensitivity and approximately 78% specificity, a median of roughly six months before onset. A model built on a 13 V-J signature distinguished ophthalmopathy from stable hyperthyroidism, reaching 87.88% sensitivity and around 82% specificity in cross-validation and 80%/75% in testing.

Hyperthyroidism patients were aged 18 to 65 years and newly diagnosed, with disease duration of less than 2 months. The study excluded patients with uncontrolled infections, other autoimmune diseases, pregnancy or lactation. Diagnoses were based on clinical symptoms, serum thyroxine and TRAb, thyroid ultrasound and orbital computed tomography. Blood from progressor patients was drawn when they were first diagnosed with hyperthyroidism, before any ophthalmopathy symptoms appeared. Ficoll-Paque density gradient centrifugation was used to isolate PBMCs from approximately 10 ml of fresh peripheral blood. Progressor patients were defined as those initially diagnosed with Graves' hyperthyroidism in whom ophthalmopathy developed during follow-up. Total RNA was extracted with Trizol reagent, and quality was checked on an Agilent 2100 Bioanalyzer. This clonotype showed up many times. Its binding antigen is unknown. Base qualities are missing; no much larger clone stands one base away.

Including the terminal cysteine and phenylalanine, the CDR3 comprises 14 residues. Of the read, only the CDR3 DNA is kept; its 42 bases are in frame from base 1. V is trimmed back by 0 bases and J by 10 bases, and the junction contains 9 bases that no gene match accounts for. The germline V gene (reference sequence) supplies CDR1 GTSNPN and CDR2 SVGIG. Sequencing input: blood. The chain is encoded by TRBV30 joined to TRBJ2-1; TRBD2 aligns with 7 central bases. This clonotype was sampled from a woman between 50 and 59 years old with Graves' hyperthyroidism that later progressed to Graves' ophthalmopathy. CDR3 loop: CAWSVGLGGREQFF. The nucleotide sequence is TGTGCCTGGAGTGTAGGACTAGGTGGGCGGGAGCAGTTCTTC.